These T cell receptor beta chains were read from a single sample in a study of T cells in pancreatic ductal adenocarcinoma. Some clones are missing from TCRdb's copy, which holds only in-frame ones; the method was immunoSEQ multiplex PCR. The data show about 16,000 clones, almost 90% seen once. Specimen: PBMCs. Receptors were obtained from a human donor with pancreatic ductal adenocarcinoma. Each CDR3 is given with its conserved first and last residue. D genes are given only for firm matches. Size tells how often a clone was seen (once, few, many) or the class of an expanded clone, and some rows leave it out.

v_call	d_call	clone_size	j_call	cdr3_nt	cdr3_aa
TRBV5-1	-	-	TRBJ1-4	TGCGCCAGCAGCTTGAAAGGGGATGAAAAACTGTTTTTT	CASSLKGDEKLFF
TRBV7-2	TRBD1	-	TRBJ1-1	TGTGCCAGCAGCACCCGGGACAGGGGCTATAACACTGAAGCTTTCTTT	CASSTRDRGYNTEAFF
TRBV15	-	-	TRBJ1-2	TGTGCCACCAGCAGCGCAGGGGAATGGGACTATGGCTACACCTTC	CATSSAGEWDYGYTF
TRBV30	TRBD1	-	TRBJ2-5	TGTGCCTGGAGTGCCGGACAGGGGGCGCGGGAGACCCAGTACTTC	CAWSAGQGARETQYF
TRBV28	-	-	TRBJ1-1	TGTGCCAGCAGTCCACTAGGGAGGAACACTGAAGCTTTCTTT	CASSPLGRNTEAFF
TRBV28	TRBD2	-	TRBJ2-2	TGTGCCAGCAGTTTGGAACTAGCGGGGGGGCCGAGCACCGGGGAGCTGTTTTTT	CASSLELAGGPSTGELFF
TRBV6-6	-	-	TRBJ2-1	TGTGCCAGCAGTTCCCGGGGGGCCTATTACAATGAGCAGTTCTTC	CASSSRGAYYNEQFF
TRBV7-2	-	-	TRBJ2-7	TGTGCCAGCAGCCCCCAAGCTCTCTCGGACAACGAGCAGTACTTC	CASSPQALSDNEQYF
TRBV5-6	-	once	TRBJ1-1	TGTGCCAGCAGGCCCCGACAGGACGCTGAAGCTTTCTTT	CASRPRQDAEAFF
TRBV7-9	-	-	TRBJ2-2	TGTGCCAGCAGCTTAGTGACAGGCAGGCCCTACACCGGGGAGCTGTTTTTT	CASSLVTGRPYTGELFF
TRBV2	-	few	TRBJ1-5	TGTGCCAGCAGTCCTGGACAAAACTTGCAGCCCCAGCATTTT	CASSPGQNLQPQHF
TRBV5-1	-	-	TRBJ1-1	TGCGCCAGCAGCCTTCACAGGGATACTGAAGCTTTCTTT	CASSLHRDTEAFF
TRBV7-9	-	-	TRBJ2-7	TGTGCCAGCAGCTTTCGGGATACCTACGAGCAGTACTTC	CASSFRDTYEQYF
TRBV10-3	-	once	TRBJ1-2	TGTGCCATCAGTGAGCATGCTAACTATGGCTACACCTTC	CAISEHANYGYTF
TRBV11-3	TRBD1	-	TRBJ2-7	TGTGCCAGCAGCCCAAGTACAGGGGCCGGAGTCGAGCAGTACTTC	CASSPSTGAGVEQYF
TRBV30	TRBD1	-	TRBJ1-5	TGTGCCTGGGGGGGGCATGGGCGGGACAGGGAAGGAGGTAGAGGCCAGCCCCAGCATTTT	CAWGGHGRDREGGRGQPQHF
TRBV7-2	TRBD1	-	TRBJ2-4	TGTGCCAGCAGCCTGGGACAGACGAAAAACATTCAGTACTTC	CASSLGQTKNIQYF
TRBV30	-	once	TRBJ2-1	TGTGCCTGGAGTGTACCCCGACTAAGAAAGCAGTTCTTC	CAWSVPRLRKQFF
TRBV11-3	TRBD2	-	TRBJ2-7	TGTGCCAGCAGCTTAGAACCAGCGGGGGGTGAGCAGTACTTC	CASSLEPAGGEQYF
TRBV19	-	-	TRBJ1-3	TGTGCCAGTAGTATGTATGGGGAGGGCCTCTCTGGAAACACCATATATTTT	CASSMYGEGLSGNTIYF
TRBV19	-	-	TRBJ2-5	TGTGCCAGTAGTGAAGCTACGTACCAAGAGACCCAGTACTTC	CASSEATYQETQYF
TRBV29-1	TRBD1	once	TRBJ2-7	TGCAGCGTCGCGACAGGGGTAGGGTACGAGCAGTACTTC	CSVATGVGYEQYF
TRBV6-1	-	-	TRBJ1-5	TGTGCCAGCAGTGAAGTCTTTCAGCCCCAGCATTTT	CASSEVFQPQHF
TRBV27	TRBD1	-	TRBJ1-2	TGTGCCAGCAGTTTAAACGACAGGGGAAACTATGGCTACACCTTC	CASSLNDRGNYGYTF
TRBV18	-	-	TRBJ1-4	TGTGCCAGCTCACCAAGGAGGCAGCCTTCAACTAATGAAAAACTGTTTTTT	CASSPRRQPSTNEKLFF
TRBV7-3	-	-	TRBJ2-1	TGTGCCAGCAGCCCTTCCGGGATTTACAATGAGCAGTTCTTC	CASSPSGIYNEQFF
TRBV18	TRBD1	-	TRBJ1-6	TGTGCCAGCTCGCTAGGGGGCTCAATTGGTTCACCCCTCCACTTT	CASSLGGSIGSPLHF
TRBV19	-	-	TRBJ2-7	TGTGCCAGTAGTATGAGGGCCGGTGGGGGGTACGAGCAGTACTTC	CASSMRAGGGYEQYF
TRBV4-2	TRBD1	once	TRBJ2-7	TGTGCCAGCAGCCAAGATGGACAGGGGGAGCGCGAGCAGTACTTC	CASSQDGQGEREQYF
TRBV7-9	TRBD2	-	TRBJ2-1	TGTGCCAGCAGCGCCCGCGAGGGGCGGGGGGCCCTTGGGCAGTTCTTC	CASSAREGRGALGQFF
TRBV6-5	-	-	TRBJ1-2	TGTGCCAGCAAGGAGTCATTTTCGAATGGCTACACCTTC	CASKESFSNGYTF
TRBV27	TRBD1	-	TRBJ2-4	TGTGCCAGCAGCCGGGACAGGGCGCTAGCCAAAAACATTCAGTACTTC	CASSRDRALAKNIQYF
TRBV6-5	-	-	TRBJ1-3	TGTGCCAGCAGTACATCACAGGGAAACACCATATATTTT	CASSTSQGNTIYF
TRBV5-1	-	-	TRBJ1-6	TGCGCCAGCAGCTTGGACACAAATTCACCCCTCCACTTT	CASSLDTNSPLHF
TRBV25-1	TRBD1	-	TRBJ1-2	TGTGCCAGCAGTGAATATGAAGGGGGCCTGAACTATGGCTACACCTTC	CASSEYEGGLNYGYTF
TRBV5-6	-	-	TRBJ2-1	TGTGCCAGCAGCTGGGCCGGGGGAATTCAGTTCTTC	CASSWAGGIQFF
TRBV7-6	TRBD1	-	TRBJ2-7	TGTGCCAGCAGCCGGGACAGGACCTACGAGCAGTACTTC	CASSRDRTYEQYF